This T cell receptor beta chain was identified in a study of shared clonotypes between healthy human individuals (TCRdb year 2020). In the study overall: The cohort comprised two women and three men aged 18 to 49 years. Different laboratories and diverse techniques were used to prepare libraries and sequence TCR repertoires, to increase sequencing depth and limit assay-specific biases. Each donor's leukapheresis produced roughly between roughly 0.85 and 10 billion PBMCs. For each donor, three plates each were used for CD4 naive and CD4 memory, two plates were used for CD8 naive, and one plate was used for CD8 memory. To estimate repertoire size and how much clonotype sharing occurs between individuals, the study deeply sequenced the blood TCR repertoires of about 5 healthy adults.

For this clone: The target of this receptor is not known. The record has no base qualities; no much larger clone is one base away.

Trimming leaves V shorter by 0 bases and J shorter by 2 bases, with the junction holding 2 bases beyond the gene matches. There are 14 amino acids in the CDR3, from cysteine to phenylalanine inclusive. This entry keeps only the CDR3 DNA: 42 bases, framed from base 1. Per the germline V gene (reference sequence), GTSNPN is the CDR1 and SVGIG is the CDR2. Using the deep immunoSEQ assay, TCR CDR3 regions were amplified from genomic DNA by multiplex PCR. Extracted genomic DNA from each cell subset was spread evenly across all wells of several immunoSEQ 96-well plates, with each plate serving as a replicate. Each replicate PCR for sorted subsets received around 0.2 ug genomic DNA, equal to some 32,000 T cell genomes. The purified libraries were quantified using a Qubit 3.0 fluorometer, sized with a Bioanalyzer 2100, and then quantified again using the KAPA Library Quantification kit. A separate single-read 150-cycle Illumina NextSeq 550 flow cell was used to sequence each immunoSEQ 96-well plate. Regarding the original processing steps: The immunoSEQ output contained only junctional sequences without quality scores, so filtering could not match that applied to full-length reads. To assign V/J genes and CDR3, sequences were annotated against IMGT germline references using PyIR, a Python wrapper for IgBLAST v1.9. Reads were filtered out if the reads had weak V/J assignments (E-value above 1e-6), no CDR3, stop codons, out-of-frame junctions, or ambiguous translated residues. V3J clonotypes were defined as sequences sharing an identical inferred V gene, J gene, and CDR3 amino acid sequence. The percentage overlap between two repertoires was calculated by dividing the number of shared unique clonotypes by the size of the smaller repertoire. Richness of each repertoire was evaluated using RTK rarefaction, the Chao1 estimator, and Recon v2.1 estimates of unobserved clonotypes. Generation probabilities were computed with OLGA for all TCRbeta clonotypes obtained by the gDNA method from a handful of donors. As stored in TCRdb, this immuneACCESS dataset retains in-frame rearrangements with V and J assigned. A fraction of the clones does not appear; measured against another copy, unresolved V genes explain less than half of the discrepancy, and the remainder lacks a known reason. V and J calls and clone size follow that table, whereas D and trimming were derived from the DNA. For this sample the table gives some 1 million clones, of which roughly 80% were detected only once. The top ten constitute about 1.4% of the sample.

Donors were healthy HIV-negative adults with no recently reported acute infections or vaccinations. Every donor was a Caucasian adult living in Nashville, Tennessee, USA. Magnetic negative selection was used to enrich CD4+ T cells, after which naive cells were positively selected on CD45RA and the negative fraction became the memory subset. After blood collection by leukapheresis, PBMCs were isolated using Ficoll-Histopaque density gradient centrifugation and then cryopreserved in the vapor phase of liquid nitrogen. Analytical flow cytometry was used to check the purity and quantity of every magnetically sorted T cell population. From each sorted fraction, genomic DNA was isolated and quantified by UV absorbance on a Nanodrop 2000c. Overall study results and their limits: Incomplete sequencing was indicated by rarefaction of sorted-subset datasets, despite the large sequencing depth. The small number of donors limited the genetic and exposure-history diversity represented. Larger estimated clonotype richness was generally found for naive subsets than for memory subsets. Sampling was restricted to blood, and TCR repertoires in tissues likely differ from the TCR repertoires found in blood. Compared with non-shared clonotypes, the clonotypes found in all four sorted-subset donors had higher generation probabilities. Pairwise subsampling indicated that sequencing depth was expected to affect the degree of clonotype sharing among donors. When a handful of donors were compared, the shared fraction of clonotypes was around 5.1% for naive CD4, less than 4% for naive CD8, 2% to 2.5% for memory CD4, and roughly 0.43% for memory CD8.

Sequencing was carried out using memory CD4+ T cells sorted from blood. Per the publication, the cell subset or site label means: CD45RA-negative fraction. The receptor chain draws on TRBV30 and TRBJ2-3; 7 junctional bases match TRBD2. The source of this sequence is a man between 18 and 35 years old in good health. The CDR3 reads CAWSVGGTTDTQYF. The bases read TGTGCCTGGAGTGTGGGGGGGACCACAGATACGCAGTATTTT.